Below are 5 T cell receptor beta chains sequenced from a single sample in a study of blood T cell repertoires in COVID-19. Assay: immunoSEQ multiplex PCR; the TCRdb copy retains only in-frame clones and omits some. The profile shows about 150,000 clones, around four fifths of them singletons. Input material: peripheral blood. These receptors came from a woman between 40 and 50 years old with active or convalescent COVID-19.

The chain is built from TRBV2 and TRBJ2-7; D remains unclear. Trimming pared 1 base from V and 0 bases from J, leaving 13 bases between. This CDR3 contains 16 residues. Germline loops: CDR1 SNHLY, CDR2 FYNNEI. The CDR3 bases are TGTGCCAGCAGTGAAGGTAGCACATTTTTCTCCTACGAGCAGTACTTC. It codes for CASSEGSTFFSYEQYF. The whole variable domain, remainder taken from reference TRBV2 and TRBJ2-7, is EPEVTQTPSHQVTQMGQEVILRCVPISNHLYFYWYRQILGQKVEFLVSFYNNEISEKSEIFDDQFSVERPDGSNFTLKIRSTKLEDSAMYFCASSEGSTFFSYEQYFGPGTRLTVT.

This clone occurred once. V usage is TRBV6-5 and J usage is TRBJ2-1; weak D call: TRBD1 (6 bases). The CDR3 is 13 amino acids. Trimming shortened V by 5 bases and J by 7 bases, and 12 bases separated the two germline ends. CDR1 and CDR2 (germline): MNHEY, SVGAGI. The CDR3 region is CASSIKGVNEQFF. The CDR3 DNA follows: TGTGCCAGCAGTATTAAGGGGGTGAATGAGCAGTTCTTC.

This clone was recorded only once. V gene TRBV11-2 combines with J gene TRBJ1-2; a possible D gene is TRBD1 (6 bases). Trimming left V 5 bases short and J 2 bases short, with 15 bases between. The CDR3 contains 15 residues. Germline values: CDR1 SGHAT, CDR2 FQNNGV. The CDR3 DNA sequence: TGTGCCAGCAGCCCCCACAGGGAGTTCAACTATGGCTACACCTTC. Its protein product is CASSPHREFNYGYTF.

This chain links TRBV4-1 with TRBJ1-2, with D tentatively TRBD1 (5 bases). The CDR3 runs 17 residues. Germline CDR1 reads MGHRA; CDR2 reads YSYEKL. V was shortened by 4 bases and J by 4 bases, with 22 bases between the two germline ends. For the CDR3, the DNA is TGCGCCAGCAGCCGTGGGGAGGGGTCGGCCCTCCTCTATGGCTACACCTTC. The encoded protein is CASSRGEGSALLYGYTF.

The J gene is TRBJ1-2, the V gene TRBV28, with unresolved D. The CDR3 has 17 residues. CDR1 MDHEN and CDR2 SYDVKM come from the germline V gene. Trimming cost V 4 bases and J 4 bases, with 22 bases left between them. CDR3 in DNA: TGTGCCAGCAGTTCCCCGGGTAGGAACGGTCGGGGCTATGGCTACACCTTC. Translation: CASSSPGRNGRGYGYTF.